Presented here are 9 T cell receptor beta chains from one specimen sequenced in a study of Ad26.COV2.S vaccination and SARS-CoV-2 variants. Treatment in this sample: around 19 received Ad26.COV2.S at low or high dose, single or two shots; five or six received placebo; per-sample allocation not given. Specimens were obtained on day 63 following the first vaccine or placebo injection. Here immunoSEQ multiplex PCR was the method, and the copy in TCRdb shows in-frame clones only, minus some. The table has about 440,000 clones, 80% to 95% seen once; the top ten hold around 4.5%. This specimen was peripheral blood, taken in a trial of Ad26.COV2.S vaccine versus placebo. These receptors came from a person aged 18-60 years who received the Ad26.COV2.S COVID-19 vaccine or a placebo.

This chain connects TRBV7-9 to TRBJ2-7; a possible D gene is TRBD2 (5 bases). V was pared by 4 bases and J by 0 bases, with 16 bases between. Germline assignment: CDR1 SEHNR and CDR2 FQNEAQ (reference sequence). The CDR3 spans 16 residues. This CDR3 reads CASSSEAGESSYEQYF. The CDR3 nucleotides read TGTGCCAGCAGCTCCGAGGCCGGGGAGAGCTCCTACGAGCAGTACTTC.

This sequence joins TRBV28 and TRBJ2-7; D gene uncertain. The germline V and J ends were trimmed by 2 bases and 2 bases, with 10 bases remaining between them. The germline CDR1 and CDR2 sequences are MDHEN and SYDVKM. The CDR3 sequence is 14 residues long. Written as DNA, the CDR3 is TGTGCCAGCAGTTTAGAGTATAAAACCTACGAGCAGTACTTC. The encoded protein is CASSLEYKTYEQYF.

In this sample, this clone turned up once. The chain joins TRBV4-1 to TRBJ2-7; 10 nucleotides align to TRBD2. V shed 0 bases and J 7 bases; nucleotides not matched to a gene: 6. The germline V gene encodes CDR1 MGHRA and CDR2 YSYEKL. The CDR3 has 15 amino acids. CDR3 in DNA: TGCGCCAGCAGCCAAGATGTGGGACTAGCGAGGGAGCAGTACTTC. Translation gives CASSQDVGLAREQYF.

The gene calls are TRBV5-1 and TRBJ2-3; D may match TRBD1 or TRBD2 (6 bases each). The CDR3 totals 17 residues. Germline-derived CDR1 and CDR2 are SGHRS and YFSETQ. V dropped 4 bases and J dropped 5 bases, with 23 bases sitting between them. CDR3 residues: CASSPEGDLGPRDTQYF. Here the CDR3 DNA reads TGCGCCAGCAGCCCGGAGGGGGACTTAGGCCCCAGAGATACGCAGTATTTT. The full variable domain, rest sourced from reference TRBV5-1 and TRBJ2-3, is KAGVTQTPRYLIKTRGQQVTLSCSPISGHRSVSWYQQTPGQGLQFLFEYFSETQRNKGNFPGRFSGRQFSNSRSEMNVSTLELGDSALYLCASSPEGDLGPRDTQYFGPGTRLTVL.

The chain employs TRBV6-2 or TRBV6-3 and TRBJ2-7; 10 bases are shared with TRBD1. Trimming cost V 4 bases and J 0 bases; bases outside gene matches: 15. This CDR3 has 19 amino acids. Germline V gene data show CDR1 as MNHEY and CDR2 as SVGEGT. CDR3 amino acids: CASSFPPPGQGPFSYEQYF. CDR3 bases: TGTGCCAGCAGTTTTCCGCCACCGGGACAGGGGCCTTTCTCCTACGAGCAGTACTTC.

The chain has TRBV9 and TRBJ1-1, with D unresolved. Trimming shortened V by 4 bases and J by 5 bases, and 12 bases separated the two germline ends. Germline values: CDR1 SGDLS, CDR2 YYNGEE. The CDR3 consists of 13 residues. CDR3 amino acids: CASSPTGRTEAFF. In nucleotides, the CDR3 is TGTGCCAGCAGCCCGACCGGACGGACTGAAGCTTTCTTT.

The sample holds one count of this clone. The J gene is TRBJ2-2, the V gene TRBV4-1, with D perhaps TRBD1 (5 bases). Looked up from germline, CDR1 is MGHRA and CDR2 is YSYEKL. The CDR3 is 15 residues long. Trimming stripped 2 bases from V and 3 bases from J, with 10 bases between. The CDR3 spells CASSQQGLYTGELFF. CDR3 in DNA: TGCGCCAGCAGCCAACAGGGCTTATACACCGGGGAGCTGTTTTTT.

This chain connects TRBV28 to TRBJ2-1, with 9 bases that match TRBD2. This CDR3 has 15 amino acids. CDR1 is MDHEN, CDR2 SYDVKM, per germline. Trimming removed 4 bases from V and 3 bases from J; junction bases left unmatched: 4. CDR3 protein: CASSSGTSNYNEQFF. The CDR3, as DNA: TGTGCCAGCAGTTCAGGGACTAGCAACTACAATGAGCAGTTCTTC.

This chain connects TRBV5-8 to TRBJ2-1; 9 bases match TRBD1. The germline gives CDR1 SGHTS, CDR2 YDEGEE. Trimming took 2 bases from V and 7 from J; bases not matched to a gene: 7. The CDR3 length is 15 residues. CDR3 DNA sequence: TGTGCCAGCAGCTTTGGGACAGGGACATTAAATGAGCAGTTCTTC. It specifies CASSFGTGTLNEQFF.